One sample yielded the 18 T cell receptor beta chains listed below, sequenced in a study of T cells in Graves' hyperthyroidism and ophthalmopathy (dated by TCRdb to between 2017 and 2020). The library was obtained by multiplex PCR. The reads were generated on an Illumina HiSeq 2000. Amplification of TCR beta CDR3 regions was carried out from RNA transcripts. The TCR CDR3 was subjected to a first round of RT-PCR using the HTBI primer set and the Qiagen OneStep RT-PCR kit. TCRdb's own reprocessing of the public reads used fastp at Q25 and MiXCR and kept productive beta chains. Rows are unified per CDR3 protein, each entry keeping the most common DNA and genes. A total of approximately 600,000 distinct CDR3 sequences appear in this sample, around 21% of them only once. Of the sample, under 35% falls within the top ten clones. The specimen was blood. The receptors stem from a man aged 25-45 years with Graves' ophthalmopathy.

This clonotype was recorded many times. The genes are TRBV11-2 and TRBJ2-5, with TRBD2 matching over 11 bases. From germline, CDR1 is SGHAT and CDR2 FQNNGV. Trimming cost V 3 bases and J 4 bases; bases outside gene matches: 4. This CDR3 has 15 amino acids. This chain's CDR3 is CASSFHGLAGETQYF. The CDR3 DNA reads as TGTGCCAGCAGCTTCCACGGACTAGCGGGAGAGACCCAGTACTTC.

This chain connects TRBV6-2 or TRBV6-3 to TRBJ2-5; 11 bases are shared with TRBD2. The CDR3 has 14 residues. V was pared by 7 bases and J by 4 bases, with 5 bases of the junction left unmatched. Germline CDR1 is MNHEY and CDR2 is SVGEGT. CDR3 protein: CASKTSGKAETQYF. The CDR3 DNA reads as TGTGCCAGCAAGACTAGCGGGAAGGCAGAGACCCAGTACTTC.

This clonotype was seen many times. The chain is built from TRBV28 and TRBJ1-1; D is unclear. V was cut by 8 bases and J by 3 bases, with 19 bases left in between. This CDR3 spans 15 amino acids. Per the germline V gene, CDR1 is MDHEN and CDR2 is SYDVKM. CDR3 residues: CASRLGSFTDTEAFF. The CDR3, as DNA: TGTGCCAGCCGCCTAGGAAGCTTTACGGACACTGAAGCTTTCTTT. Full variable domain (outside the CDR3, taken from reference TRBV28 and TRBJ1-1): DVKVTQSSRYLVKRTGEKVFLECVQDMDHENMFWYRQDPGLGLRLIYFSYDVKMKEKGDIPEGYSVSREKKERFSLILESASTNQTSMYLCASRLGSFTDTEAFFGQGTRLTVV.

There are many counts of this clonotype. The rearrangement links TRBV5-1 to TRBJ2-1; TRBD2 is a possible D gene (6 bases). CDR1 SGHRS and CDR2 YFSETQ come from the germline V gene. V was cut by 4 bases and J by 8 bases, with 19 bases left in between. The CDR3 consists of 15 residues. CDR3 sequence (DNA): TGCGCCAGCAGCCCTCGGGGGATGGGCCGGCATGAGCAGTTCTTC. Its translation is CASSPRGMGRHEQFF.

The genes are TRBV19 and TRBJ2-7; the match to TRBD2 covers 15 bases. The CDR3 has 19 residues. CDR1 is LNHDA and CDR2 is SQIVND in the germline V gene (reference sequence). With V trimmed by 5 bases and J by 0 bases, 11 bases remained unmatched. The chain's CDR3 is CASSPRTSGRALSSYEQYF. The CDR3 DNA is TGTGCCAGTAGTCCCCGGACTAGCGGGAGGGCCTTGAGCTCCTACGAGCAGTACTTC.

Note on this clonotype: Relative to the germline gene, one junction end is altered; a read error may explain this. The V gene is TRBV5-1, the J gene TRBJ2-1; the match to TRBD1 covers 9 bases. The CDR3 is 15 amino acids. CDR1 SGHRS and CDR2 YFSETQ come from the germline V gene. CDR3 residues: CASSYRDRVYNEQFF. The CDR3 region has the DNA TGTGCCAGCAGCTACCGGGACAGGGTATACAATGAGCAGTTCTTC.

Only a few counts were recorded for this clonotype. The rearrangement links TRBV20-1 to TRBJ2-3, with 11 bases matching TRBD2. The CDR3 contains 16 residues. The J segment lost 3 bases and the V segment lost 0 bases, leaving 5 bases of the junction unmatched. Germline V lookup: CDR1 DFQATT, CDR2 SNEGSKA (reference sequence). The CDR3 coding sequence is TGCAGTGCTAGAGATCGTACTAGCGGGAGAACAGATACGCAGTATTTT. The encoded protein is CSARDRTSGRTDTQYF.

This clonotype has more than one count but fewer than ten. The V and J genes are TRBV28 and TRBJ2-1; 10 bases map to TRBD2. This CDR3 comprises 16 residues. The trim removed 3 bases at V and 7 bases at J, leaving 9 bases unmatched. CDR1 and CDR2 (germline): MDHEN, SYDVKM. The CDR3 protein is CASSFVDSSGSNEQFF. For the CDR3, the DNA is TGTGCCAGCAGTTTTGTTGATTCTAGCGGGAGTAATGAGCAGTTCTTC. Using reference TRBV28 and TRBJ2-1 for the parts outside the CDR3, the full variable domain is DVKVTQSSRYLVKRTGEKVFLECVQDMDHENMFWYRQDPGLGLRLIYFSYDVKMKEKGDIPEGYSVSREKKERFSLILESASTNQTSMYLCASSFVDSSGSNEQFFGPGTRLTVL.

This clonotype was recorded at least ten times. The chain joins TRBV30 to TRBJ2-6, with D perhaps matching TRBD1 or TRBD2 (5 bases each). The CDR3 runs to 11 residues. CDR1 GTSNPN and CDR2 SVGIG come from the germline V gene (reference sequence). The V gene lost 4 bases and the J gene lost 13 bases, with 11 bases spanning the gap. CDR3 nucleotide sequence: TGTGCCTGGACAGGGCCGGGAGTCCTGACTTTC. This encodes CAWTGPGVLTF.

The sample holds a few counts of this clonotype. V and J are TRBV12-3 or TRBV12-4 and TRBJ1-5; a possible D gene is TRBD1 (5 bases). Trimming left V 5 bases short and J 4 bases short, with 9 bases between. The CDR3 loop spans 13 amino acids. CDR3 DNA: TGTGCCAGCAGTGACAGTCGTAATCAGCCCCAGCATTTT. It codes for CASSDSRNQPQHF.

This clonotype occurred many times. The chain combines TRBV28 with TRBJ1-5; weak D call: TRBD1 (5 bases). CDR1 MDHEN and CDR2 SYDVKM come from the germline V gene. The CDR3 covers 15 residues. V shed 4 bases and J shed 6 bases, with 16 bases lying between them. The CDR3 nucleotides read TGTGCCAGCAGTTCCGGGACGAGGCCCGTTCAGCCCCAGCATTTT. It translates to CASSSGTRPVQPQHF.

This clonotype was seen only once. The V and J genes are TRBV9 and TRBJ2-5, with TRBD2 identical over 15 bases. V lost 2 bases, J lost 1 base, and 0 bases stayed unmatched. CDR3 size: 16 residues. Germline V gives CDR1 SGDLS, CDR2 YYNGEE. CDR3 in amino acids: CASSVGLAGGQETQYF. The CDR3 bases are TGTGCCAGCAGCGTGGGACTAGCGGGAGGCCAAGAGACCCAGTACTTC.

V is TRBV3-1 and J is TRBJ2-4; 8 nucleotides match TRBD2. Germline values: CDR1 LGHDT, CDR2 YNNKEL (reference sequence). The junction had 4 bases not matched to a gene; V was cut back by 5 bases and J by 7 bases. The CDR3 spans 13 residues. The CDR3 spells CASSWSGSNIQYF. The CDR3 region has the DNA TGTGCCAGCAGCTGGAGCGGGAGTAACATTCAGTACTTC. Full variable domain (remainder filled in from reference TRBV3-1 and TRBJ2-4): DTAVSQTPKYLVTQMGNDKSIKCEQNLGHDTMYWYKQDSKKFLKIMFSYNNKELIINETVPNRFSPKSPDKAHLNLHINSLELGDSAVYFCASSWSGSNIQYFGAGTRLSVL.

The chain recombines TRBV6-1 with TRBJ1-5; possibly TRBD1 for D (5 bases). This CDR3 has 17 residues. Germline assignment: CDR1 MNHNS and CDR2 SASEGT. Trimming removed 5 bases at V and 0 bases at J, with 17 bases between. In DNA form, the CDR3 reads TGTGCCAGCAGTCCCTCCACCGGGGGGTTTAGCAATCAGCCCCAGCATTTT. Protein product: CASSPSTGGFSNQPQHF.

The sample holds a few counts of this clonotype. The chain links TRBV20-1 to TRBJ2-7; 8 bases match TRBD1. Germline V gene data show CDR1 as DFQATT and CDR2 as SNEGSKA (reference sequence). Trimming cost V 6 bases and J 5 bases; bases outside gene matches: 6. This CDR3 has 12 residues. The CDR3 nucleotides read TGCAGTGCCATCGACAGGGGCCACGAGCAGTACTTC. Protein sequence: CSAIDRGHEQYF.

At least ten counts were recorded for this clonotype. The CDR3 loop is CAWSQDRGQETQYF. CDR3 sequence (DNA): TGTGCCTGGAGTCAGGACAGGGGCCAAGAGACCCAGTACTTC. This chain uses TRBV30 with TRBJ2-5; 9 bases fit TRBD1. Per the germline V gene, CDR1 is GTSNPN and CDR2 is SVGIG (reference sequence). The CDR3 length is 14 residues. With 2 bases clipped from V and 1 base from J, the junction kept 2 bases outside the gene matches.

This clonotype appeared many times. This sequence joins TRBV6-5 and TRBJ2-7; 13 nucleotides agree with TRBD2. CDR3 length equals 18 residues. Germline assignment: CDR1 MNHEY and CDR2 SVGAGI. Unmatched junction bases numbered 11, after V lost 2 bases and J lost 4 bases. For the CDR3, the DNA is TGTGCCAGCAGTTACACGACCTCGACTAGCGGGAGGAGGTACGAGCAGTACTTC. Its translation: CASSYTTSTSGRRYEQYF.

This clonotype was counted a few times. The chain links TRBV30 to TRBJ2-2; 12 bases align to TRBD2. The CDR3 spans 15 residues. V was pared by 6 bases and J by 4 bases, with 6 bases of the junction left unmatched. Germline lookup yields CDR1 GTSNPN and CDR2 SVGIG (reference sequence). The CDR3 DNA follows: TGTGCCTGTAGACTAGCGGGAGAGATCACCGGGGAGCTGTTTTTT. The encoded protein is CACRLAGEITGELFF.